This is a list of T cell receptor beta chains from one sample in a study of Ad26.COV2.S vaccination and SARS-CoV-2 variants. Sequencing used immunoSEQ multiplex PCR; TCRdb keeps in-frame clones, though not all of them. The sample consists of about 350,000 clones, 90% to 95% of them appearing once. This specimen was peripheral blood, taken after recovery from COVID-19. The receptors were sampled from a human donor who had recovered from COVID-19. Each CDR3 is given with its conserved first and last residue. A D gene is named only where the DNA matches it firmly. The size of a clone is reported for some rows only, either as once, few or many, or as a class for expanded clones.

d_call	j_call	v_call	clone_size	cdr3_aa	cdr3_nt
TRBD1	TRBJ2-7	TRBV11-2	NA	CASSWGQGFYEQYF	TGTGCCAGCAGCTGGGGACAGGGCTTCTACGAGCAGTACTTC
NA	TRBJ1-2	TRBV6-5	NA	CASSYGSLGYGYTF	TGTGCCAGCAGTTACGGGTCCTTGGGGTATGGCTACACCTTC
NA	TRBJ1-1	TRBV13	NA	CASSQRNTEAFF	TGTGCCAGCAGCCAGAGGAACACTGAAGCTTTCTTT
NA	TRBJ2-1	TRBV12-3/TRBV12-4	NA	CASTSGYNEQFF	TGTGCCAGCACCTCAGGGTACAATGAGCAGTTCTTC
NA	TRBJ1-1	TRBV7-2	once	CASSQTGAEAFF	TGTGCCAGCAGCCAGACGGGAGCTGAAGCTTTCTTT
NA	TRBJ2-3	TRBV4-2	NA	CASHFPGTDTQYF	TGTGCCAGCCACTTCCCGGGAACAGATACGCAGTATTTT
NA	TRBJ1-1	TRBV5-6	NA	CASRGDRGNTEAFF	TGTGCCAGCAGGGGGGACCGAGGGAACACTGAAGCTTTCTTT
TRBD1	TRBJ2-3	TRBV5-1	NA	CASSLGRQGAWSDTQYF	TGCGCCAGCAGCTTGGGACGACAGGGGGCATGGTCAGATACGCAGTATTTT
NA	TRBJ1-3	TRBV5-1	NA	CASSPPEVGGNTIYF	TGCGCCAGCAGCCCCCCGGAGGTAGGGGGAAACACCATATATTTT
NA	TRBJ1-1	TRBV4-3	NA	CASSQDGGATEAFF	TGCGCCAGCAGCCAAGACGGAGGGGCAACTGAAGCTTTCTTT
TRBD1	TRBJ2-7	TRBV27	NA	CASSVQGSYEQYF	TGTGCCAGCAGCGTACAGGGGTCCTACGAGCAGTACTTC
NA	TRBJ1-1	TRBV9	NA	CASDGDGLEPGEAFF	TGTGCCAGCGACGGGGACGGCCTCGAACCGGGCGAAGCTTTCTTT
NA	TRBJ1-3	TRBV19	NA	CASSPSSVLTIYF	TGTGCCAGTAGCCCATCCAGTGTACTCACCATATATTTT
NA	TRBJ1-5	TRBV2	NA	CASSEVVAIPYTNQPQHF	TGTGCCAGCAGTGAAGTTGTGGCCATACCCTATACCAATCAGCCCCAGCATTTT
TRBD1	TRBJ1-3	TRBV5-1	NA	CASRSTGEGNTIYF	TGCGCCAGCAGGTCAACAGGGGAAGGAAACACCATATATTTT
NA	TRBJ2-7	TRBV10-1	NA	CAGQRATYEQYF	TGCGCCGGCCAGCGGGCTACCTACGAGCAGTACTTC
NA	TRBJ2-2	TRBV7-6	NA	CASSRPTGTNTGELFF	TGTGCCAGCAGCAGACCTACCGGGACCAACACCGGGGAGCTGTTTTTT
NA	TRBJ2-7	TRBV5-4	NA	CASSLVGSDEQYF	TGTGCCAGCAGCTTGGTAGGGAGCGACGAGCAGTACTTC
NA	TRBJ1-1	TRBV23-1	NA	CASSQSGGNTEAFF	TGCGCCAGCAGTCAATCTGGGGGGAACACTGAAGCTTTCTTT
TRBD2	TRBJ2-5	TRBV27	NA	CASRGYGAGVGETQYF	TGTGCCAGCAGGGGCTATGGAGCGGGGGTGGGGGAGACCCAGTACTTC
NA	TRBJ1-2	TRBV7-8	once	CASIDRYYGYTF	TGTGCCAGCATCGACAGATACTATGGCTACACCTTC
NA	TRBJ1-1	TRBV25-1	NA	CASRRMGWAEAFF	TGTGCCAGCAGGAGGATGGGGTGGGCTGAAGCTTTCTTT
NA	TRBJ1-1	TRBV20-1	NA	CSASRGPINSEAFF	TGCAGTGCTAGTAGGGGCCCAATCAACAGTGAAGCTTTCTTT
TRBD2	TRBJ2-2	TRBV11-1	NA	CASSLRLAGPTGELFF	TGTGCCAGCAGCTTACGACTAGCGGGGCCCACCGGGGAGCTGTTTTTT
NA	TRBJ1-1	TRBV7-2	NA	CASSLWGGDTEAFF	TGTGCCAGCAGCTTATGGGGGGGGGACACTGAAGCTTTCTTT
NA	TRBJ1-5	TRBV6-2/TRBV6-3	NA	CASSYGRREVNQPQHF	TGTGCCAGCAGTTACGGGCGCAGGGAAGTTAATCAGCCCCAGCATTTT
NA	TRBJ1-2	TRBV5-4	NA	CASSFDGGSVNGYTF	TGTGCCAGCAGCTTTGATGGGGGATCAGTCAATGGCTACACCTTC
NA	TRBJ2-3	TRBV19	NA	CASSIGKGDTQYF	TGTGCCAGTAGTATTGGTAAGGGCGATACGCAGTATTTT
NA	TRBJ2-4	TRBV5-1	NA	CASSLDGVGAKNIQYF	TGCGCCAGCAGCTTGGACGGGGTCGGCGCCAAAAACATTCAGTACTTC
NA	TRBJ2-5	TRBV19	once	CASRQEETQYF	TGTGCCAGTAGACAGGAGGAGACCCAGTACTTC
NA	TRBJ2-3	TRBV12-3/TRBV12-4	NA	CASSLEFTDTQYF	TGTGCCAGCAGTTTGGAGTTCACAGATACGCAGTATTTT